These 9 T cell receptor beta chains originate from one sample sequenced in a study of blood T cells in healthy people across ages. PCR was performed a second time for roughly 7 to 12 cycles using a sample-barcoded 5' primer and a J-beta primer mix. TCRdb re-derived calls from the 5' RACE reads in MiXCR, one entry per CDR3 protein. Here the sample spans 800,000 to 1,000,000 distinct CDR3 sequences, 45% to 50% being singletons. Sequenced material: blood. These TCRs come from a man in his thirties or forties in good health.

This clonotype was seen a handful of times. The J gene is TRBJ2-7, the V gene TRBV27, with a possible D match to TRBD2 (5 bases). In germline, CDR1 is MNHEY, CDR2 SMNVEV (reference sequence). The CDR3 extends over 16 amino acids. V lost 5 bases and J lost 0, with 17 bases in between. CDR3 residues: CASSPTSSFSSYEQYF. DNA of the CDR3: TGTGCCAGCAGTCCTACTAGTAGCTTCAGCTCCTACGAGCAGTACTTC.

The J gene is TRBJ2-5, the V gene TRBV7-2; 8 bases are shared with TRBD1. The end of the DNA is better explained by TRBJ2-7, so the J call may be wrong. In germline, CDR1 is SGHTA, CDR2 FQGNSA. This CDR3 comprises 17 residues. The CDR3 sequence: CASSIAPGGQGWYEQYF. The CDR3 region has the DNA TGTGCCAGCAGCATTGCACCCGGAGGACAGGGTTGGTACGAGCAGTACTTC.

This clonotype was seen only a few times. This chain uses TRBV6-5 with TRBJ2-1, with 12 bases that match TRBD2. The CDR3 has 15 amino acids. The germline V gene has CDR1 MNHEY and CDR2 SVGAGI. J lost 8 bases, V lost 6 bases, and 8 bases had no gene match. The CDR3 region has the DNA TGTGCCAGCAGACGACTAGCGGGGGCCAGGGATGAGCAGTTCTTC. Protein product: CASRRLAGARDEQFF.

The chain couples TRBV5-1 to TRBJ2-7; 9 bases align to TRBD1. The V gene's germline CDR1 is SGHRS and CDR2 YFSETQ. This CDR3 has 15 residues. J was trimmed by 5 bases and V by 0 bases; bases with no gene match: 6. The CDR3 region has the DNA TGCGCCAGCAGCTTGGGGGACAGGGAAGTGAACGAGCAGTACTTC. Encoded protein: CASSLGDREVNEQYF.

The J gene is TRBJ2-3, the V gene TRBV4-1, with TRBD1 matching 8 bases. The CDR3 sequence is 15 residues long. Germline V CDR1 and CDR2: MGHRA, YSYEKL. V shed 1 base and J 2 bases; nucleotides not matched to a gene: 2. Here the CDR3 DNA reads TGCGCCAGCAGCCAAGGGACAGGGACCACAGATACGCAGTATTTT. Encoded protein: CASSQGTGTTDTQYF.

This clonotype was detected a few times. The J gene is TRBJ2-7, the V gene TRBV6-2 or TRBV6-3, with 8 bases identical to TRBD1. The CDR3 loop spans 13 amino acids. CDR1 is MNHEY, CDR2 SVGEGT, per germline. The V and J ends lost 4 bases and 4 bases, in that order; junction bases with no gene match: 3. The CDR3 sequence is CASSWNRGYEQYF. CDR3 bases: TGTGCCAGCAGTTGGAACAGGGGGTACGAGCAGTACTTC.

This clonotype was detected once. The CDR3 DNA sequence: TGTGCCAGCAGTCTACAGGGGGCAGCGACTGAAGCTTTCTTT. Residues: CASSLQGAATEAFF. The rearrangement joins TRBV27 to TRBJ1-1; 9 bases align to TRBD1. V was clipped by 5 bases and J by 5 bases; unmatched bases: 6. Germline CDR1 and CDR2: MNHEY and SMNVEV (reference sequence). This CDR3 is 14 amino acids long.

The chain employs TRBV30 and TRBJ2-1, with 9 nucleotides matching TRBD2. This CDR3 contains 15 residues. V was pared by 1 base and J by 6 bases, with 7 bases of the junction left unmatched. Germline V CDR1 and CDR2: GTSNPN, SVGIG (reference sequence). The DNA of the CDR3 is TGTGCCTGGAGTGCGGGTAGCGGGGGCTTCAATGAGCAGTTCTTC. It is translated as CAWSAGSGGFNEQFF.

The gene calls are TRBV6-5 and TRBJ1-1, with D tentatively TRBD1 (6 bases). This CDR3 has 14 residues. The germline V gene encodes CDR1 MNHEY and CDR2 SVGAGI. The V and J ends lost 0 bases and 7 bases respectively, with 12 bases between them. The CDR3 spells CASSYSRTVSEAFF. The CDR3 DNA sequence: TGTGCCAGCAGTTACTCGCGGACAGTAAGTGAAGCTTTCTTT.